Sequencing of this T cell receptor beta chain was carried out in a study of T cell responses to AZD1222 COVID-19 vaccine. In the study overall: Pooled together were second doses at about 4 or about 12 weeks.

V was clipped by 3 bases and J by 7 bases; unmatched bases: 3. The germline gives CDR1 MNHNS, CDR2 SASEGT. The CDR3 extends over 15 amino acids. Notes on the study in general: Regions 160-218 and 743-854 held dominance among vaccine-associated CD4 TCRs, which spanned spike. Clonal diversity was possibly underestimated; the donors were predominantly white British and more often female.

Here immunoSEQ multiplex PCR was the method, and the copy in TCRdb shows in-frame clones only, minus some. Of fewer than 85,000 clones in the sample, approximately 89% were seen once. About this clone itself: Antigen: not known.

The chain carries TRBV6-1 and TRBJ1-6; 10 bases match TRBD1. The sequences come from peripheral blood, collected on day 0 of AZD1222 vaccination. The clonotype comes from an adult in good health. The CDR3 bases are TGTGCCAGCAGTGAGGCGGGACAGGGGAATTCACCCCTCCACTTT. Translated, it gives CASSEAGQGNSPLHF.